A selection of T cell receptor beta chains follows, all from one sample in a study of T-cell memory formation after mild COVID-19. Each CDR3 protein gets one entry after TCRdb re-called the 5' RACE reads with MiXCR. The sample records about 44,000 distinct CDR3 sequences, 6% to 8.5% being singletons. Sequences were obtained from PBMCs or a T cell subset sorted from them (not recorded which). The origin of the receptors is an adult who had mild COVID-19 (a few samples of this study predate the infection). Cell type and time point are not known. CDR3s include the opening cysteine and the closing phenylalanine or tryptophan. Each record gives: CDR3 DNA, CDR3 protein, J gene, V gene, D gene, CDR3 length, clone size. The D gene is left open where the match is weak. Size is omitted from some rows. Given values are once, few, many or a class for expanded clones.

CDR3nt: TGCGCCAGCAGCCACTACCCCGGGACTAGTGGGTACGAGCAGTACTTC
CDR3aa: CASSHYPGTSGYEQYF
j_gene: TRBJ2-7
v_gene: TRBV4-3
d_gene: TRBD2
len: 16
abundance: -

CDR3nt: TGCAGTGCTTCATTAATAGCGGGAGACTCCTACAATGAGCAGTTCTTC
CDR3aa: CSASLIAGDSYNEQFF
j_gene: TRBJ2-1
v_gene: TRBV20-1
d_gene: TRBD2
len: 16
abundance: many

CDR3nt: TGTGCCAGCAGTGCCCTTAGCGGGATGTCCTACGAGCAGTACTTC
CDR3aa: CASSALSGMSYEQYF
j_gene: TRBJ2-7
v_gene: TRBV25-1
d_gene: TRBD2
len: 15
abundance: many

CDR3nt: TGTGCCAGCAGCTTGGGGACAGGGACCGAGACCCAGTACTTC
CDR3aa: CASSLGTGTETQYF
j_gene: TRBJ2-5
v_gene: TRBV5-4
d_gene: TRBD1
len: 14
abundance: -

CDR3nt: TGCAGCGTTGAAAGCCCTCGACTAGCGGGAGGCTACGAGCAGTACTTC
CDR3aa: CSVESPRLAGGYEQYF
j_gene: TRBJ2-7
v_gene: TRBV29-1
d_gene: TRBD2
len: 16
abundance: many

CDR3nt: TGCGCCAGCAGCTTGAACGGGGGAGTAGATACGCAGTATTTT
CDR3aa: CASSLNGGVDTQYF
j_gene: TRBJ2-3
v_gene: TRBV5-1
d_gene: -
len: 14
abundance: many

CDR3nt: TGTGCCAGCAGCTCGCTTACTAGCGGGAGTGGCGGGCAGTTCTTC
CDR3aa: CASSSLTSGSGGQFF
j_gene: TRBJ2-1
v_gene: TRBV7-2
d_gene: TRBD2
len: 15
abundance: many

CDR3nt: TGTGCCAGCAGCGGGACAACCCGCTCTGGGGCCAACGTCCTGACTTTC
CDR3aa: CASSGTTRSGANVLTF
j_gene: TRBJ2-6
v_gene: TRBV7-9
d_gene: -
len: 16
abundance: many

CDR3nt: TGCGCCAGCAGGAGCGGGGGGATTAGCACAGATACGCAGTATTTT
CDR3aa: CASRSGGISTDTQYF
j_gene: TRBJ2-3
v_gene: TRBV10-2
d_gene: TRBD2
len: 15
abundance: many

CDR3nt: TGTGCCAGCAGCTTCACTAGTTTCCCCTACAATGAGCAGTTCTTC
CDR3aa: CASSFTSFPYNEQFF
j_gene: TRBJ2-1
v_gene: TRBV7-2
d_gene: -
len: 15
abundance: many

CDR3nt: TGTGCCAGCAGTTACGGGGGAACACGTAACAATGAGCAGTTCTTC
CDR3aa: CASSYGGTRNNEQFF
j_gene: TRBJ2-1
v_gene: TRBV6-2/TRBV6-3
d_gene: -
len: 15
abundance: many

CDR3nt: TGTGCCAGCAGCCAAGAACCAGGACAGGGGTTGAGGAGCACAGATACGCAGTATTTT
CDR3aa: CASSQEPGQGLRSTDTQYF
j_gene: TRBJ2-3
v_gene: TRBV4-2
d_gene: TRBD1
len: 19
abundance: few

CDR3nt: TGTGCCAGCAATCCGGGTTTATCCTACAATGAGCAGTTCTTC
CDR3aa: CASNPGLSYNEQFF
j_gene: TRBJ2-1
v_gene: TRBV9
d_gene: -
len: 14
abundance: -